The rows below give T cell receptor beta chains drawn from one sample of a study of response to subunit inactivated influenza vaccine. MiXCR was run by TCRdb on the RT-PCR reads, yielding one entry per CDR3 protein. The table lists over 650,000 distinct CDR3 sequences, 18% of them singletons. The sequencing here drew on PBMCs from blood, taken around 5 days after vaccination. Receptor source: a man aged 45-65 years who received an inactivated influenza vaccine. CDR3s include the opening cysteine and the closing phenylalanine or tryptophan.

V: TRBV29-1; CDR3: CSVETREGGTYEQYF
V: TRBV21-1; CDR3: CASSKPGLNYEQYF
V: TRBV5-5; CDR3: CASSWTERETQYF
V: TRBV15; CDR3: CATSRDLLRLGITEAFF
V: TRBV7-9; CDR3: CASSLDLQWNTEAFF
V: TRBV4-3; CDR3: CASSQEVRVGELFF
V: TRBV24-1; CDR3: CATSEGDREYEQYF
V: TRBV9; CDR3: CASSPKAGGLTEAFF
V: TRBV20-1; CDR3: CSAVDREGAKNIQYF
V: TRBV6-1; CDR3: CASSSRGTPYNEQFF
V: TRBV20-1; CDR3: CSARDDLWEGTDTQYF
V: TRBV7-9; CDR3: CASSIPGQGYGYTF
V: TRBV6-2/TRBV6-3; CDR3: CASSRAGAPYNEQFF
V: TRBV6-5; CDR3: CASRLQGLGLDTEAFF
V: TRBV5-1; CDR3: CASSFGGGSTDTQYF
V: TRBV2; CDR3: CASSALDRGQAETQYF
V: TRBV29-1; CDR3: CSVNTNTEAFF
V: TRBV20-1; CDR3: CSARGLAGGYNEQFF
V: TRBV6-2/TRBV6-3; CDR3: CACRPTANYEQYF
V: TRBV7-2; CDR3: CASSTGQYYGYTF
V: TRBV7-8; CDR3: CASRQQPGQGEKLFF
V: TRBV20-1; CDR3: CSARDLRGLAGVIEQFF